These 25 T cell receptor beta chains were all obtained from the same sample, sequenced in a study of T cell responses to AZD1222 COVID-19 vaccine. Repertoires were generated with immunoSEQ multiplex PCR, while TCRdb's copy carries only in-frame clones and drops some. The data contain 150,000 to 180,000 clones, around 87% of them singletons. The specimen was peripheral blood, collected 28 days after the second AZD1222 dose. These receptors originate from an adult who received the AZD1222 COVID-19 vaccine.

This clone was recorded only once. The same CDR3 can be traced to other DNA sequences in this sample. The CDR3 loop reads CASSVGSTDTQYF. CDR3 coding DNA: TGTGCCAGCAGCGTAGGTAGCACAGATACGCAGTATTTT. The chain uses TRBV9 and TRBJ2-3; D gene uncertain. This CDR3 is built from 13 residues. The V and J ends lost 0 bases and 0 bases respectively, with 2 bases between them. Germline CDR1 SGDLS, CDR2 YYNGEE. Filled out from reference TRBV9 and TRBJ2-3, the complete variable domain reads DSGVTQTPKHLITATGQRVTLRCSPRSGDLSVYWYQQSLDQGLQFLIQYYNGEERAKGNILERFSAQQFPDLHSELNLSSLELGDSALYFCASSVGSTDTQYFGPGTRLTVL.

The chain couples TRBV7-9 to TRBJ2-7; D not certain. This CDR3 is 13 amino acids long. Germline V gives CDR1 SEHNR, CDR2 FQNEAQ (reference sequence). Deletions cut 8 bases from V and 0 bases from J, with 11 bases between. The DNA for the CDR3 is TGTGCCAGCGGCGTGGCCGTCTCCTACGAGCAGTACTTC. Encoded protein: CASGVAVSYEQYF.

This clone was observed a few times. The same CDR3 arises from other DNA sequences in this sample as well. The V and J genes are TRBV9 and TRBJ1-2; D ambiguous. The CDR3 consists of 13 residues. CDR1 and CDR2 from the germline V gene are SGDLS and YYNGEE. Trimming shortened V by 0 bases and J by 2 bases, and 5 bases separated the two germline ends. The CDR3 spells CASSVGTNYGYTF. For the CDR3, the DNA is TGTGCCAGCAGCGTAGGCACAAACTATGGCTACACCTTC.

This clone was counted only a few times. The chain's CDR3 is CASSPRQGYEKLFF. In DNA form, the CDR3 reads TGTGCCAGCAGTCCCCGCCAGGGGTATGAAAAACTGTTTTTT. The V call is TRBV6-6, the J call TRBJ1-4; perhaps TRBD1 as D (6 bases). The CDR3 has 14 amino acids. Trimming shortened V by 5 bases and J by 6 bases, and 13 bases separated the two germline ends. From germline, CDR1 is MNHNY and CDR2 SVGAGI (reference sequence).

The CDR3 nucleotides are TGTGCCAGCAGGAAAGGCTCCTTTTACTCTGGAAACACCATATATTTT. It codes for CASRKGSFYSGNTIYF. V gene TRBV28 combines with J gene TRBJ1-3; no reliable D call. This CDR3 region has 16 residues. Germline lookup yields CDR1 MDHEN and CDR2 SYDVKM. V was clipped by 6 bases and J by 0 bases, with 15 bases between them.

The V gene is TRBV5-1, the J gene TRBJ2-7; D unclear. Between the trimmed V and J ends, which lost 7 bases and 9 bases, there was a span of 17 bases. This CDR3 contains 12 residues. The germline CDR1 and CDR2 sequences are SGHRS and YFSETQ. The CDR3 DNA reads as TGCGCCAGCTCGATCGGTGGAGAAGGGCAGTACTTC. Translated: CASSIGGEGQYF.

The V call is TRBV19, the J call TRBJ1-5; TRBD1 matches 8 bases. V was clipped by 4 bases and J by 7 bases; unmatched bases: 6. This CDR3 contains 14 residues. Germline values: CDR1 LNHDA, CDR2 SQIVND (reference sequence). CDR3 nucleotides: TGTGCCAGTAGTACAGGGGGCTCATCCCAGCCCCAGCATTTT. This sequence encodes CASSTGGSSQPQHF.

This clone was counted only a few times. One junction end does not reproduce the germline sequence, and a read error may be involved. This chain uses TRBV5-1 with TRBJ2-1, with 13 bases aligning to TRBD2. CDR1 and CDR2 from the germline V gene are SGHRS and YFSETQ. The CDR3 consists of 14 residues. The CDR3 is CASSPSGTSGKWIF. The DNA of the CDR3 is TGCGCCAGCAGCCCTTCCGGGACTAGCGGGAAATGGATCTTC. Variable domain in full (rest from reference TRBV5-1 and TRBJ2-1): KAGVTQTPRYLIKTRGQQVTLSCSPISGHRSVSWYQQTPGQGLQFLFEYFSETQRNKGNFPGRFSGRQFSNSRSEMNVSTLELGDSALYLCASSPSGTSGKWIFGPGTRLTVL.

This clone is a singleton in its sample. V and J are TRBV24-1 and TRBJ2-5, with 12 nucleotides matching TRBD2. The CDR3 is made up of 16 amino acids. After removal of 4 bases from V and 4 bases from J, the junction contained 6 bases not matched to a gene. Germline V gene lookup returns CDR1 KGHDR and CDR2 SFDVKD. The CDR3 reads CATSDMTSGSLETQYF. The CDR3 bases are TGTGCCACCAGTGACATGACTAGCGGGAGTTTAGAGACCCAGTACTTC.

This clone occurred once. The V call is TRBV10-3, the J call TRBJ2-5; D unclear. The CDR3 has 13 amino acids. Germline-derived CDR1 and CDR2 are ENHRY and SYGVKD. Trimming took 0 bases from V and 9 from J, leaving 11 bases between them. CDR3 nucleotides: TGTGCCATCAGTGAGTCAGAGAGGAGACCCCAGTACTTC. It yields the protein CAISESERRPQYF.

This sequence joins TRBV28 and TRBJ1-4; perhaps TRBD1 as D (5 bases). Germline V gives CDR1 MDHEN, CDR2 SYDVKM. This CDR3 is 14 amino acids long. V was trimmed by 6 bases and J by 8 bases, leaving 16 bases between them. For the CDR3, the DNA is TGTGCCAGCAGCCAGACCTTAGGGGAGGAAAAACTGTTTTTT. The encoded protein is CASSQTLGEEKLFF.

The sample holds one count of this clone. The rearrangement joins TRBV30 to TRBJ1-1; D perhaps matches TRBD1 (5 bases). Germline CDR1 is GTSNPN and CDR2 is SVGIG (reference sequence). Trimming took off 7 bases at V and 1 base at J, with 19 bases between the two ends. The CDR3 length is 15 residues. The CDR3 nucleotides read TGTGCCTCGCATTCCCCGGGCAGGGAGAACACTGAAGCTTTCTTT. It yields the protein CASHSPGRENTEAFF.

The rearrangement joins TRBV5-1 to TRBJ1-2, with a weak D call TRBD1 (6 bases). The germline V gene has CDR1 SGHRS and CDR2 YFSETQ. CDR3 length equals 18 residues. Deletions cut 0 bases from V and 3 bases from J, with 21 bases between. Here the CDR3 reads CASSLDFRGGGGDYGYTF. The CDR3 DNA is TGCGCCAGCAGCTTGGACTTCCGCGGGGGCGGAGGAGACTATGGCTACACCTTC.

V and J are TRBV10-3 and TRBJ2-7; no reliable D call. Trimming removed 3 bases from V and 4 bases from J, with 7 bases in between. Germline V CDR1 and CDR2: ENHRY, SYGVKD. The CDR3 spans 12 residues. CDR3 DNA sequence: TGTGCCATCAGTGACAGCTCATACGAGCAGTACTTC. Protein sequence: CAISDSSYEQYF.

The rearrangement links TRBV4-1 to TRBJ1-4; D perhaps matches TRBD1 (5 bases). Germline V gives CDR1 MGHRA, CDR2 YSYEKL. The ends were cut back, 4 bases at V and 0 bases at J, with 12 bases in the middle. The CDR3 is 16 residues long. CDR3 amino acids: CASSRGMGPTNEKLFF. CDR3 nucleotides: TGCGCCAGCAGCCGAGGCATGGGACCAACTAATGAAAAACTGTTTTTT.

CDR3 loop: CASSLAASAATEQYF. The CDR3 bases are TGTGCCAGCAGCTTAGCGGCTAGCGCGGCTACCGAGCAGTACTTC. The genes are TRBV7-2 and TRBJ2-7; TRBD2 might be the D (6 bases). The V and J ends lost 0 bases and 6 bases respectively, with 15 bases between them. The CDR3 consists of 15 residues. CDR1 is SGHTA, CDR2 FQGNSA, per germline.

This chain links TRBV19 with TRBJ2-1; D gene uncertain. In germline, CDR1 is LNHDA, CDR2 SQIVND (reference sequence). CDR3 length: 14 amino acids. The ends were cut back, 0 bases at V and 9 bases at J, with 12 bases in the middle. CDR3 residues: CASSIDPNRVEQFF. The CDR3 DNA reads TGTGCCAGTAGTATAGATCCGAATCGCGTTGAGCAGTTCTTC.

In this sample, this clone turned up a few times. This chain connects TRBV29-1 to TRBJ2-3; perhaps TRBD2 as D (7 bases). V was pared by 7 bases and J by 3 bases, with 17 bases between. The CDR3 is 14 amino acids. Germline CDR1 SQVTM, CDR2 ANQGSEA. CDR3 in amino acids: CSALRGLVTDTQYF. As DNA, the CDR3 is TGCAGCGCCCTGCGGGGGCTCGTGACAGATACGCAGTATTTT.

V is TRBV29-1 and J is TRBJ2-1; 9 bases fit TRBD2. The CDR3 covers 14 residues. In germline, CDR1 is SQVTM, CDR2 ANQGSEA. Losses at the gene ends were 7 bases for V and 9 bases for J; bases not matched to a gene: 13. The CDR3 sequence: CSAVSISGRSEQFF. The CDR3 bases are TGCAGCGCTGTGAGTATTAGCGGGAGATCTGAGCAGTTCTTC.

A remark on this clone: One end of the junction fails to match germline, which may point to a read error. This sequence joins TRBV7-7 and TRBJ2-5; D possibly corresponds to TRBD2 (5 bases). Germline V lookup: CDR1 SSHAT, CDR2 FNYEAQ (reference sequence). This CDR3 is 16 amino acids long. CDR3 coding DNA: TGTGCTAGCAGCTTAGACGGCGGGCGGAGCGACGAGACCCAGTACTTC. Protein sequence: CASSLDGGRSDETQYF. The whole variable domain, filled in from reference TRBV7-7 and TRBJ2-5, reads GAGVSQSPRYKVTKRGQDVTLRCDPISSHATLYWYQQALGQGPEFLTYFNYEAQPDKSGLPSDRFSAERPEGSISTLTIQRTEQRDSAMYRCASSLDGGRSDETQYFGPGTRLLVL.

The genes are TRBV14 and TRBJ2-2; 11 positions agree with TRBD2. The CDR3 is made up of 16 amino acids. J was trimmed by 1 base and V by 4 bases; bases with no gene match: 2. CDR1 is SGHDN, CDR2 FVKESK, per germline. The chain's CDR3 is CASSLGLAGNTGELFF. The CDR3 DNA reads as TGTGCCAGCAGCCTCGGACTAGCGGGGAACACCGGGGAGCTGTTTTTT.

The chain links TRBV19 to TRBJ2-2, with D perhaps TRBD1 or TRBD2 (6 bases each). CDR1 LNHDA and CDR2 SQIVND come from the germline V gene (reference sequence). The CDR3 totals 14 residues. V dropped 8 bases and J dropped 4 bases, with 14 bases sitting between them. As DNA, the CDR3 is TGTGCCAGTGCGCGGGGACAAATCACCGGGGAGCTGTTTTTT. As protein: CASARGQITGELFF.

This chain connects TRBV21-1 to TRBJ2-3; no DNA check was done on the table's D call, TRBD2. TRBV21-1 is assigned pseudogene status. This CDR3 comprises 15 residues. This CDR3 is CASNTGLAGGDTQYF. In DNA form, the CDR3 reads TGTGCCAGCAATACGGGACTAGCGGGAGGAGATACGCAGTATTTT.

The chain uses TRBV5-4 and TRBJ2-1, with D perhaps being TRBD1 or TRBD2 (5 bases each). The V end was cut by 1 base, the J end by 4 bases, with 9 bases between. The germline gives CDR1 SGHNT, CDR2 YYREEE (reference sequence). The CDR3 is 14 amino acids. The CDR3 region has the DNA TGTGCCAGCAGCTTGAGTGGGGGTTACAATGAGCAGTTCTTC. This encodes CASSLSGGYNEQFF.

V usage is TRBV28 and J usage is TRBJ1-2, with D perhaps TRBD1 (6 bases). Germline V gene lookup returns CDR1 MDHEN and CDR2 SYDVKM. This CDR3 comprises 15 residues. V lost 4 bases and J 4 bases, leaving 16 bases between the germline ends. CDR3 DNA sequence: TGTGCCAGCAGTTGGGGTAACAGGGACCCCTATGGCTACACCTTC. Encoded protein: CASSWGNRDPYGYTF.